This T cell receptor (beta chain) is drawn from a study of blood T cell repertoires in COVID-19 (TCRdb year 2020). For context, the study as a whole: The collaborator samples originated in the United States, Italy and Spain and spanned the acute and convalescent phases of COVID-19. The prospective study material was composed of cDNA or gDNA derived from T cells, B-cell-depleted T cells, or PBMCs. Subjects who had been exposed to COVID-19, were actively infected with it, or had recovered from it provided the deeply sampled blood TCRbeta repertoires that made up the dataset. The repertoires were released in a freely available public database intended as a resource for research on the immune response to SARS-CoV-2. The samples were drawn from the first 160 participants of the ongoing ImmuneRACE study and from 1,254 subjects provided by 6 global collaborators. A de-identified subject ID, COVID-19 status, age in years and sex were almost always included in the sample metadata. Where HLA class I and class II types were available, the types were taken from metadata supplied by the sample provider, not from assay-based typing. What the research found in general, with its limitations: How much clinical and demographic metadata was included differed by source and by participant, and the metadata was provided uncurated.

The collaborating institutions used their own protocols to collect whole blood in K2EDTA tubes. For TCRbeta analysis, collaborators shipped samples in one of three forms: frozen whole blood, isolated PBMCs, or DNA extracted from either of those sample types. A single count supports this clone. The target of this receptor is not known. No clone much larger than this one lies a single base away; base qualities are absent. TCRbeta CDR3 regions were amplified from genomic DNA using the immunoSEQ Assay, a bias-controlled multiplex PCR. On the study's bioinformatics: Within the assay, amplification of reference gene primers was used to estimate how many nucleated cells each sample contained. To quantify the absolute abundance of each unique TCRbeta CDR3 rearrangement, sequence reads were collapsed and filtered. For each sample, productive Simpson clonality was calculated by taking the square root of Simpson's diversity index across productive rearrangements. TCRdb mirrors the immuneACCESS table, restricted to in-frame sequences. Some clones are absent from its copies; in checked studies, under half trace to an unresolved V gene, and the reason for the others is unknown. V and J calls and clone size are given by that table; D and trimming were obtained from the DNA. The sample profile shows 50,000 to 70,000 clones; approximately 84% of them were found once. Under 20% of the sample is taken by the ten largest.

Source material: peripheral blood. This clonotype was obtained from a man between 65 and 85 years old with active COVID-19.

CDR3 protein: CASSQGARDYPSGYTF. The DNA reads TGCGCCAGCAGCCAAGGAGCCAGGGATTATCCAAGTGGCTACACCTTC. The chain is encoded by TRBV5-1 joined to TRBJ1-2; TRBD1 is a possible D gene, resting on 5 matching bases. V is cut by 4 bases and J by 7 bases, and the space between the germline ends is 23 bases. Based on the germline V gene, the CDR1 and CDR2 sequences are SGHRS and YFSETQ. The CDR3 numbers 16 residues from cysteine through phenylalanine. Solely the CDR3 DNA is kept, with 48 bases framed from the first base.